What follows are 3 T cell receptor beta chains derived from one specimen sequenced in a study of human T cells and chemical hapten exposure. The template was total RNA from unfractionated whole blood. TCRdb used MiXCR to reprocess the 5' RACE reads, holding one entry per CDR3 protein. Counted here are around 140,000 distinct CDR3 sequences, roughly 4% occurring once; the ten biggest clones make up over 1.3%. The receptors were sampled from a female donor in good health.

This clonotype was observed many times. The chain has TRBV5-1 and TRBJ2-3; 10 nucleotides align to TRBD2. The CDR3 extends over 16 amino acids. Germline V gives CDR1 SGHRS, CDR2 YFSETQ. V lost 2 bases, J lost 4 bases, and 7 bases stayed unmatched. CDR3 bases: TGCGCCAGCAGCTTCCGGAGCGGGGGGGCTGCAGATACGCAGTATTTT. Translated: CASSFRSGGAADTQYF.

This clonotype was counted at least ten times. One end of the junction does not line up with germline, which may come from a read error. CDR3 nucleotide sequence: TGTGCCAGCTCACCACCGTATGGCCAGGCCTCTTTC. The encoded protein is CASSPPYGQASF. The V call is TRBV18, the J call TRBJ2-7, with no clear D. CDR3 length: 12 residues. Germline lookup yields CDR1 KGHSH and CDR2 LQKENI.

This clonotype occurred many times. This chain uses TRBV12-3 or TRBV12-4 with TRBJ1-4; 8 nucleotides align to TRBD1. V lost 8 bases and J lost 1; bases outside the gene matches: 9. This CDR3 spans 16 amino acids. CDR3 region: CASSRTGSVTNEKLFF. CDR3 sequence (DNA): TGTGCCAGCTCACGGACAGGGTCGGTAACTAATGAAAAACTGTTTTTT.